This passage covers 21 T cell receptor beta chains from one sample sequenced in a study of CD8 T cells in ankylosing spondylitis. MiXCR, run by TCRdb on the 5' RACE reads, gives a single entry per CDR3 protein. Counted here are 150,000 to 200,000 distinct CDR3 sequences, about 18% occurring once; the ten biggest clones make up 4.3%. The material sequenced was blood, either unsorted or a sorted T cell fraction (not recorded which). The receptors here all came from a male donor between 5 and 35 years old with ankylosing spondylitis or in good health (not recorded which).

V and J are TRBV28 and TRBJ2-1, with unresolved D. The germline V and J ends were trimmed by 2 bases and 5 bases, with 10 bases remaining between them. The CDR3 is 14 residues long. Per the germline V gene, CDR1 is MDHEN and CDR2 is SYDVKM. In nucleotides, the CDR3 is TGTGCCAGCAGTTTACTATCCTTTAACAATGAGCAGTTCTTC. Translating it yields CASSLLSFNNEQFF.

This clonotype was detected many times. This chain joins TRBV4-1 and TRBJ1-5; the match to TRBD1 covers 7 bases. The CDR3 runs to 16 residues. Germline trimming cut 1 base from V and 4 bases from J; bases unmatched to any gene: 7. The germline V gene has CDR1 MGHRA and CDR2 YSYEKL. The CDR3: CASSQAPGQINQPQHF. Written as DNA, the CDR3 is TGCGCCAGCAGCCAAGCCCCGGGACAGATTAATCAGCCCCAGCATTTT.

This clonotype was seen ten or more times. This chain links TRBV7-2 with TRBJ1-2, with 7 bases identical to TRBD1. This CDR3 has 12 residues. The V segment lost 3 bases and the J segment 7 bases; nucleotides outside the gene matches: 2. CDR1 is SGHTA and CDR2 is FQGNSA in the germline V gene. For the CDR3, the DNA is TGTGCCAGCAGCTTTAGACAGGGTGGCTACACCTTC. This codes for CASSFRQGGYTF.

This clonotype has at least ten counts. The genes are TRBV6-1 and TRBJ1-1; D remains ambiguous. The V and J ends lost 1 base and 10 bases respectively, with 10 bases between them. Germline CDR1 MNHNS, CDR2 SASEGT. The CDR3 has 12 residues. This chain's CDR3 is CASSEGPFRAFF. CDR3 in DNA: TGTGCCAGCAGTGAAGGACCCTTTAGAGCTTTCTTT.

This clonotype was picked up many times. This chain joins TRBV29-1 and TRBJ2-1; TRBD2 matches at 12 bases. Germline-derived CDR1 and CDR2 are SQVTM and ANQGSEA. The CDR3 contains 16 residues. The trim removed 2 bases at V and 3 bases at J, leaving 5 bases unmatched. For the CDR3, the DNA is TGCAGCGTTGAACCCTCTAGCGGGAGGGTCTACAATGAGCAGTTCTTC. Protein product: CSVEPSSGRVYNEQFF.

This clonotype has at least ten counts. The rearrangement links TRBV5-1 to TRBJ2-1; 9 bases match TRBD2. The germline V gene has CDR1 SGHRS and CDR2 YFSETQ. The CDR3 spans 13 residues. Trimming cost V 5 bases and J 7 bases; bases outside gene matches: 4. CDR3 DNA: TGCGCCAGCAGGGGGACTAGCCCGAATGAGCAGTTCTTC. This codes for CASRGTSPNEQFF.

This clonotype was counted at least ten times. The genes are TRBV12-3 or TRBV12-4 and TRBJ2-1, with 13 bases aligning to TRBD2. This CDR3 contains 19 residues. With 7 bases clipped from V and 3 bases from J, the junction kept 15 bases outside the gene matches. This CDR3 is CASTRGQGLAGAYYNEQFF. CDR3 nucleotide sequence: TGTGCCAGCACCAGGGGACAAGGACTAGCGGGAGCCTACTACAATGAGCAGTTCTTC.

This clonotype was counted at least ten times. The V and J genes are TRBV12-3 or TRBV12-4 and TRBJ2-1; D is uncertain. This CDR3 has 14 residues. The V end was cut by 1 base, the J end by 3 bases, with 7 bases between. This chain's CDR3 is CASSLGWGYNEQFF. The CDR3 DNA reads TGTGCCAGCAGTTTAGGGTGGGGCTACAATGAGCAGTTCTTC.

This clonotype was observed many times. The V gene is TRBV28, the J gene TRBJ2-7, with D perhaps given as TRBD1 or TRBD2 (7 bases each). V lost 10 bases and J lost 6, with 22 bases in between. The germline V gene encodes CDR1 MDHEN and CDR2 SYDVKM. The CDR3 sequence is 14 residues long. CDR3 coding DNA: TGTGCCATTATTGCGGGAGACAGGGAAAGCGAGCAGTACTTC. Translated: CAIIAGDRESEQYF.

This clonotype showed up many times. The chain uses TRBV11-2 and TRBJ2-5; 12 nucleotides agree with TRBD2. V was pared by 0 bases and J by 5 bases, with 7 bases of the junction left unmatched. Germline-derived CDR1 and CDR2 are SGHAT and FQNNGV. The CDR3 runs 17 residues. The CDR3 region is CASSLDFALAGGETQYF. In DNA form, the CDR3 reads TGTGCCAGCAGCTTAGATTTCGCACTAGCGGGAGGTGAGACCCAGTACTTC.

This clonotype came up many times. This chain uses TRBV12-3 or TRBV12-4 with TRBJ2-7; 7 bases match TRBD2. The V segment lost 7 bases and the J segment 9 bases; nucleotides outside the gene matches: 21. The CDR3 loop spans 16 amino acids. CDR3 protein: CASTLDIGGTSAGQYF. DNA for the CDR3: TGTGCCAGCACCCTCGATATTGGGGGAACTAGCGCGGGGCAGTACTTC.

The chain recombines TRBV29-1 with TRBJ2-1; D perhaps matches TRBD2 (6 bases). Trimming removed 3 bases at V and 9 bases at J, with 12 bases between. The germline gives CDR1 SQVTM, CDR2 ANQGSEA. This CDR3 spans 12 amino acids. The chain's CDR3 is CSVDHGGSEQFF. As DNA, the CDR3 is TGCAGCGTTGATCACGGAGGGAGTGAGCAGTTCTTC.

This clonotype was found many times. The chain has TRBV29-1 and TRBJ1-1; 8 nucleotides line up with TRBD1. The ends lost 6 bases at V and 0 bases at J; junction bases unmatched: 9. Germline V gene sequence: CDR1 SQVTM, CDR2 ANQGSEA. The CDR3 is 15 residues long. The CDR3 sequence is CSVGKTGVMNTEAFF. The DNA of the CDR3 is TGCAGCGTGGGGAAGACAGGGGTTATGAACACTGAAGCTTTCTTT.

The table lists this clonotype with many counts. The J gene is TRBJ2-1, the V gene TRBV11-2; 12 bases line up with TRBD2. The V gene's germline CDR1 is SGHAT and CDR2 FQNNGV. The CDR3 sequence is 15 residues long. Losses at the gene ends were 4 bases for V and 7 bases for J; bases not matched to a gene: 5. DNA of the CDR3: TGTGCCAGCAGCTCCCGACTAGCGGGAGAGAATGAGCAGTTCTTC. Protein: CASSSRLAGENEQFF.

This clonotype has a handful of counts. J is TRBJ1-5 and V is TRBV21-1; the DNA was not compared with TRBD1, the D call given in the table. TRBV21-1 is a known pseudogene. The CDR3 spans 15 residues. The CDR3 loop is CASSKGGQQNQPQHF. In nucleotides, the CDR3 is TGTGCCAGCAGCAAAGGAGGACAGCAAAATCAGCCCCAGCATTTT.

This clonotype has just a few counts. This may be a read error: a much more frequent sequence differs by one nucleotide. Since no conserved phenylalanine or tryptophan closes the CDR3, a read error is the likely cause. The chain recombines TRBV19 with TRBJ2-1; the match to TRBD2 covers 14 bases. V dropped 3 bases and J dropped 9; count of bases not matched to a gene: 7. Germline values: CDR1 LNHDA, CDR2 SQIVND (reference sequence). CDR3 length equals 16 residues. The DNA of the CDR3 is TGTGCCAGTAGTATCCGGACTAGCGGGAGGCGTAGTGAGCAGTTCTCC. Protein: CASSIRTSGRRSEQFS.

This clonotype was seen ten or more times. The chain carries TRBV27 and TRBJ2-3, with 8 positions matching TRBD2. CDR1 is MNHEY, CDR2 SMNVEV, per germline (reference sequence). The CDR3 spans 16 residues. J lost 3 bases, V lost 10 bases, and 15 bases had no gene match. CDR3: CATKTSGLASTDTQYF. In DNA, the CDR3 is TGTGCCACAAAAACCTCAGGACTAGCTTCGACAGATACGCAGTATTTT.

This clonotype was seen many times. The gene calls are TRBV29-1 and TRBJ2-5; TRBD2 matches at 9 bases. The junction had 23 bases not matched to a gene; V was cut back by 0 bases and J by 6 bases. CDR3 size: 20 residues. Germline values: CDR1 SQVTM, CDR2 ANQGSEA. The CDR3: CSVEDRGSGRRLGLGQTQYF. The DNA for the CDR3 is TGCAGCGTTGAAGATAGGGGTAGCGGGAGAAGACTTGGGTTGGGCCAGACCCAGTACTTC.

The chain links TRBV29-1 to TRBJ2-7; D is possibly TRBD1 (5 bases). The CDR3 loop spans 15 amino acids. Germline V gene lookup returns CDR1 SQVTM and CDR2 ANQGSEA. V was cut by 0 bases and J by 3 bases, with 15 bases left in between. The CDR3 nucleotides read TGCAGCGTTGAAGAAGTAGGACACTCTAACTACGAGCAGTACTTC. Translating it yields CSVEEVGHSNYEQYF.

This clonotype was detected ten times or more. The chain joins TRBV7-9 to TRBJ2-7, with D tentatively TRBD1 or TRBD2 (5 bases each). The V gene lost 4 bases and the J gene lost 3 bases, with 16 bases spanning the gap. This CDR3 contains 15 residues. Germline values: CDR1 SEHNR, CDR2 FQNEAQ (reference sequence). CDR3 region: CASSSGTGRVYEQYF. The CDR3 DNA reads TGTGCCAGCAGCTCAGGGACGGGACGGGTCTACGAGCAGTACTTC. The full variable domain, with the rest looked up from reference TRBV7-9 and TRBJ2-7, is DTGVSQNPRHKITKRGQNVTFRCDPISEHNRLYWYRQTLGQGPEFLTYFQNEAQLEKSRLLSDRFSAERPKGSFSTLEIQRTEQGDSAMYLCASSSGTGRVYEQYFGPGTRLTVT.

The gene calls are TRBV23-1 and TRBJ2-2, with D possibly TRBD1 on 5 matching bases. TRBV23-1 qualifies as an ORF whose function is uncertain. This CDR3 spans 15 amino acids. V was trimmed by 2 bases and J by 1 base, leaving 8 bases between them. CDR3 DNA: TGCGCCAGCAGTCAACAAACAGGGAACACCGGGGAGCTGTTTTTT. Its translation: CASSQQTGNTGELFF.